These 19 T cell receptor beta chains were sequenced from one sample in a study of blood T cells in healthy people across ages (dated by TCRdb to 2015 to 2017). Library method: 5' RACE. TCRdb shows the sequencer as Illumina HiSeq 2500. A second about 7 to 11 cycle PCR used a sample-barcoded 5' primer and a J-beta primer mix. Clones were called with MiXCR by TCRdb after fastp trimmed the public reads at Q25, and only in-frame beta chains were retained. Each entry is one CDR3 protein sequence, shown with its most common DNA and genes. The sample table contains hundreds of thousands of distinct CDR3 sequences; only one count was recorded for roughly 24% of them. 3% of the sample lies in the top ten. These data were also reused for a study on T cells of mothers and their children.

The sample was blood. These receptors originate from a boy under 18 in good health.

This clonotype was seen only a few times. The chain links TRBV6-5 to TRBJ2-5; weak D call: TRBD2 (6 bases). The J call is in doubt because the DNA end fits TRBJ2-7 better. Germline V lookup: CDR1 MNHEY, CDR2 SVGAGI. The CDR3 covers 13 residues. The CDR3 protein is CASSYRRGYEQYF. CDR3 in DNA: TGTGCCAGCAGTTACCGGAGGGGTTACGAGCAGTACTTC.

The chain links TRBV4-2 to TRBJ1-1; D remains ambiguous. The germline V and J ends were trimmed by 3 bases and 1 base, with 9 bases remaining between them. The CDR3 runs to 14 residues. CDR1 is LGHNA, CDR2 YNFKEQ, per germline. CDR3 amino acids: CASSHQDQNTEAFF. CDR3 coding DNA: TGTGCCAGCAGCCACCAAGACCAGAACACTGAAGCTTTCTTT.

V is TRBV11-2 and J is TRBJ1-1, with no clear D. The CDR3 sequence is 16 residues long. CDR1 and CDR2 (germline): SGHAT, FQNNGV. V shed 5 bases and J shed 1 base, with 17 bases lying between them. The CDR3 loop reads CASSILVGRQNTEAFF. CDR3 DNA: TGTGCCAGCAGCATCCTAGTCGGACGGCAGAACACTGAAGCTTTCTTT.

This clonotype was detected a few times. The chain is built from TRBV7-9 and TRBJ1-2, with D maybe TRBD1 (6 bases). The germline CDR1 and CDR2 sequences are SEHNR and FQNEAQ (reference sequence). The CDR3 totals 13 residues. V was cut by 3 bases and J by 8 bases, with 13 bases left in between. As DNA, the CDR3 is TGTGCCAGCAGCTTGGGATCACAGGGAGGCTACACCTTC. Protein sequence: CASSLGSQGGYTF.

The chain has TRBV11-1 and TRBJ2-7; 7 bases match TRBD1. J was trimmed by 6 bases and V by 6 bases; bases with no gene match: 8. Germline assignment: CDR1 SGHAT and CDR2 FQDESV (reference sequence). The CDR3 sequence is 13 residues long. For the CDR3, the DNA is TGTGCCAGCAGGCGACAGGGTTTCGGCGAGCAGTACTTC. Its protein product is CASRRQGFGEQYF.

The table lists this clonotype with a few counts. The rearrangement uses TRBV6-6 and TRBJ2-7; weak D call: TRBD2 (6 bases). The CDR3 is 14 amino acids. In germline, CDR1 is MNHNY, CDR2 SVGAGI (reference sequence). V was clipped by 2 bases and J by 7 bases, with 15 bases between them. The CDR3 sequence is CASSYGAGPGEQYF. The CDR3 DNA reads TGTGCCAGCAGTTACGGGGCGGGGCCGGGGGAGCAGTACTTC.

V usage is TRBV6-5 and J usage is TRBJ2-7; possibly TRBD2 for D (5 bases). The DNA end is a closer match to TRBJ2-1, so the J assignment may be wrong. The CDR3 is made up of 15 amino acids. Germline CDR1 is MNHEY and CDR2 is SVGAGI. The CDR3 bases are TGTGCCAGCAGTTACTCAACCGGGGCCTACAATGAGCAGTTCTTC. This codes for CASSYSTGAYNEQFF.

This clonotype was seen at least ten times. The chain joins TRBV20-1 to TRBJ1-3; no definite D call. This CDR3 has 15 amino acids. Trimming stripped 4 bases from V and 0 bases from J, with 13 bases between. Germline lookup yields CDR1 DFQATT and CDR2 SNEGSKA (reference sequence). DNA for the CDR3: TGCAGTGCTACCTCCGGGCCGAACTCTGGAAACACCATATATTTT. This translates into CSATSGPNSGNTIYF.

CDR3 sequence reads: CASSFGTSGSNEQFF. CDR3 DNA sequence: TGTGCCAGCAGTTTTGGGACTAGCGGGTCCAATGAGCAGTTCTTC. The gene calls are TRBV27 and TRBJ2-1, with 12 bases that match TRBD2. The CDR3 runs to 15 residues. CDR1 and CDR2 from the germline V gene are MNHEY and SMNVEV (reference sequence). J gave up 6 bases and V 3 bases, and 3 bases lay outside the gene matches.

This clonotype was seen only a few times. V and J are TRBV29-1 and TRBJ2-7; TRBD1 matches 11 bases. The ends lost 1 base at V and 2 bases at J; junction bases unmatched: 4. The germline CDR1 and CDR2 sequences are SQVTM and ANQGSEA. CDR3 length: 15 residues. As DNA, the CDR3 is TGCAGCGTTGAAGGTGAGGGACAGGGGGCCTACGAGCAGTACTTC. It codes for CSVEGEGQGAYEQYF.

The V call is TRBV20-1, the J call TRBJ1-1, with no clear D. The germline CDR1 and CDR2 sequences are DFQATT and SNEGSKA (reference sequence). Trimming cost V 2 bases and J 5 bases, with 12 bases left between them. CDR3 length equals 13 residues. The CDR3 is CSARSPPGTEAFF. DNA of the CDR3: TGCAGTGCTAGAAGCCCCCCGGGTACTGAAGCTTTCTTT.

This clonotype has more than one count but fewer than ten. A junction boundary mismatches the germline segment, possibly from a read error. This chain uses TRBV4-1 with TRBJ2-7, with no clear D. There are 14 residues in the CDR3. Germline V CDR1 and CDR2: MGHRA, YSYEKL. Written as DNA, the CDR3 is TGCACCAGCAGCCTTCGTGTCGATGTCTACGAGCAGTACTTC. Translating gives CTSSLRVDVYEQYF.

This rearrangement joins TRBV29-1 to TRBJ1-1; D uncertain. Looked up from germline, CDR1 is SQVTM and CDR2 is ANQGSEA. This CDR3 has 13 amino acids. V was clipped by 2 bases and J by 0 bases, with 7 bases between them. The CDR3 nucleotides read TGCAGCGTTGAAACAAGAATGAACACTGAAGCTTTCTTT. Protein sequence: CSVETRMNTEAFF. The complete variable domain, with remaining parts taken from reference TRBV29-1 and TRBJ1-1, reads SAVISQKPSRDICQRGTSLTIQCQVDSQVTMMFWYRQQPGQSLTLIATANQGSEATYESGFVIDKFPISRPNLTFSTLTVSNMSPEDSSIYLCSVETRMNTEAFFGQGTRLTVV.

The chain recombines TRBV6-6 with TRBJ2-1; tentative D call: TRBD1 (6 bases). The DNA end is more similar to TRBJ2-7, so the J call may be wrong. The CDR3 runs 14 residues. Germline V lookup: CDR1 MNHNY, CDR2 SVGAGI (reference sequence). The DNA of the CDR3 is TGTGCCAGCGGTCGTGCAGGGGCTCCCTCCGAGCAGTACTTC. As protein: CASGRAGAPSEQYF.

This clonotype was observed a handful of times. The chain joins TRBV29-1 to TRBJ2-2, with a possible D match to TRBD2 (5 bases). V dropped 7 bases and J dropped 5 bases, with 8 bases sitting between them. The CDR3 loop spans 11 amino acids. Germline V CDR1 and CDR2: SQVTM, ANQGSEA. The CDR3 sequence: CSARETGELFF. The CDR3 region has the DNA TGCAGCGCCCGGGAAACCGGGGAGCTGTTTTTT.

This chain connects TRBV29-1 to TRBJ2-5, with 10 positions matching TRBD1. The CDR3 is 12 amino acids. Germline V gene sequence: CDR1 SQVTM, CDR2 ANQGSEA. V shed 5 bases and J 6 bases; nucleotides not matched to a gene: 3. CDR3 protein: CSVPGQGQTQYF. CDR3 sequence (DNA): TGCAGCGTTCCGGGACAGGGGCAGACCCAGTACTTC.

The V call is TRBV14, the J call TRBJ2-7; D perhaps matches TRBD2 (5 bases). The CDR3 consists of 15 residues. The germline V and J ends were trimmed by 0 bases and 1 base, with 10 bases remaining between them. CDR1 is SGHDN and CDR2 is FVKESK in the germline V gene. DNA of the CDR3: TGTGCCAGCAGCCAAGACCGGGATAGGTCCTACGAGCAGTACTTC. Translated: CASSQDRDRSYEQYF.

The chain joins TRBV4-1 to TRBJ2-5, with a possible D match to TRBD2 (6 bases). V was cut by 1 base and J by 7 bases, with 10 bases left in between. Per the germline V gene, CDR1 is MGHRA and CDR2 is YSYEKL. The CDR3 sequence is 13 residues long. CDR3 DNA sequence: TGCGCCAGCAGCCAAGGAGTGGGAGGGACCCAGTACTTC. It codes for CASSQGVGGTQYF.

This sequence joins TRBV28 and TRBJ2-7; possibly TRBD2 for D (6 bases). Trimming cost V 5 bases and J 0 bases, with 11 bases left between them. Germline CDR1 MDHEN, CDR2 SYDVKM. CDR3 length: 14 amino acids. In nucleotides, the CDR3 is TGTGCCAGCAGTCAAACGCGGGACTCCTACGAGCAGTACTTC. It specifies CASSQTRDSYEQYF.